This T cell receptor beta chain was identified in a study of PD-1 blockade in classical Hodgkin lymphoma. The patients all showed relapse after autologous stem cell transplantation, while their brentuximab vedotin exposure varied. This clone was detected only a few times. Trimming left V 3 bases short and J 2 bases short, with 7 bases between. The germline gives CDR1 SGHAT, CDR2 FQNNGV. The CDR3 is made up of 13 amino acids. Here immunoSEQ multiplex PCR was the method, and the copy in TCRdb shows in-frame clones only, minus some. Here the sample spans tens of thousands of clones, roughly 71% being singletons.

The sample in question was peripheral blood mononuclear cells (PBMCs), obtained before the second cycle of nivolumab. The V call is TRBV11-2, the J call TRBJ2-5; the D gene is possibly TRBD2 (6 bases). The origin of this receptor is a human donor with classical Hodgkin lymphoma. As DNA, the CDR3 is TGTGCCAGCAGCTTTGGGGGGCAAGAGACCCAGTACTTC. It translates to CASSFGGQETQYF.